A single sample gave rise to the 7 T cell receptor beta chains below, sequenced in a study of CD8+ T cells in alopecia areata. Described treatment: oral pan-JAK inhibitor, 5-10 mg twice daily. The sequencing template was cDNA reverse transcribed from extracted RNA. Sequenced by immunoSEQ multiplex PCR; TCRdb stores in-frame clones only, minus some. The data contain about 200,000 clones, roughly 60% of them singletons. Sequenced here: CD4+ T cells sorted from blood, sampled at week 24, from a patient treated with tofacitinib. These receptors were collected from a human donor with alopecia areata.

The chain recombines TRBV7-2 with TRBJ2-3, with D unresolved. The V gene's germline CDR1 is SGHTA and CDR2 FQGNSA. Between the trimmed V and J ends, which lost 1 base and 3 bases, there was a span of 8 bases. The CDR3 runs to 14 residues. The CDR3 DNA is TGTGCCAGCAGCTTAGATCCCAGAACAGATACGCAGTATTTT. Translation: CASSLDPRTDTQYF. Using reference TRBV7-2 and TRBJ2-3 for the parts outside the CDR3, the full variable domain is GAGVSQSPSNKVTEKGKDVELRCDPISGHTALYWYRQSLGQGLEFLIYFQGNSAPDKSGLPSDRFSAERTGGSVSTLTIQRTQQEDSAVYLCASSLDPRTDTQYFGPGTRLTVL.

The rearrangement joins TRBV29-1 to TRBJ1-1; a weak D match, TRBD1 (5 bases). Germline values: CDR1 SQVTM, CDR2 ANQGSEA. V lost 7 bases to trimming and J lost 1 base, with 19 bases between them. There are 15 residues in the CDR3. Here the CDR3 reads CSANRPGTANTEAFF. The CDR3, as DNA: TGCAGCGCTAACCGACCCGGGACTGCGAACACTGAAGCTTTCTTT. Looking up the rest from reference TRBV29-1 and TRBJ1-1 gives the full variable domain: SAVISQKPSRDICQRGTSLTIQCQVDSQVTMMFWYRQQPGQSLTLIATANQGSEATYESGFVIDKFPISRPNLTFSTLTVSNMSPEDSSIYLCSANRPGTANTEAFFGQGTRLTVV.

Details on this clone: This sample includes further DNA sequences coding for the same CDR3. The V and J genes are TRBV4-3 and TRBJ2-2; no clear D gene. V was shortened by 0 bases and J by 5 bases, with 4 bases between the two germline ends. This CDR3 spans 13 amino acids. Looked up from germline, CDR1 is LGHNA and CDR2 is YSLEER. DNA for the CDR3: TGCGCCAGCAGCCAAGATCTGACCGGGGAGCTGTTTTTT. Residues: CASSQDLTGELFF.

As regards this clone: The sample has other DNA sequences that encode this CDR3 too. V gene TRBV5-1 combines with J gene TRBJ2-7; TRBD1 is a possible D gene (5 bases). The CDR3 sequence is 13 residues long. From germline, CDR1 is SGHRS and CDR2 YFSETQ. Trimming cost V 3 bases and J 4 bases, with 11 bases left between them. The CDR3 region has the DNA TGCGCCAGCAGCTCGGGCCAGGGATACGAGCAGTACTTC. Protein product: CASSSGQGYEQYF.

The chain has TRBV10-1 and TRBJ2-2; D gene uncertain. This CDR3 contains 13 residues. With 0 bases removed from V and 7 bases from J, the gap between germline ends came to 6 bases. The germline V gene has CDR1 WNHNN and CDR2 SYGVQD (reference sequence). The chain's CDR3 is CASSESGSGELFF. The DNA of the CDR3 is TGCGCCAGCAGTGAGTCGGGTAGCGGGGAGCTGTTTTTT.

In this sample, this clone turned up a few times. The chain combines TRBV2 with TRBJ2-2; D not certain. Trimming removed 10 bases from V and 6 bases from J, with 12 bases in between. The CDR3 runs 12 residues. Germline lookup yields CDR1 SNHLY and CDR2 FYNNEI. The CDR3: CAITRGPGELFF. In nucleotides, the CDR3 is TGTGCCATTACGCGAGGCCCCGGGGAGCTGTTTTTT.

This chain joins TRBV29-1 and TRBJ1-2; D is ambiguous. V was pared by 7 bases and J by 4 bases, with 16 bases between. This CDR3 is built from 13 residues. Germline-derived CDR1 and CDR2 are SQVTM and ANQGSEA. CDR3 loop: CSAGSRGSYGYTF. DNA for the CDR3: TGCAGCGCCGGGAGTCGGGGATCCTATGGCTACACCTTC.